This TCR beta chain was identified in a study of blood T cell repertoires in COVID-19. At the level of the study: Sites across the United States, Italy and Spain contributed samples from acute and convalescent COVID-19.

The repertoire was sequenced with immunoSEQ multiplex PCR; TCRdb's copy has only in-frame clones and lacks some. The sample gives roughly 87,000 clones, roughly 88% of which show up once; 20% to 30% is in the top ten. This TCR came from a human donor in a cohort sampled during active COVID-19. Sequenced sample: peripheral blood.

This CDR3 is CASSPRDRVNEQFF. Here the CDR3 DNA reads TGTGCCAGTAGTCCCCGGGACAGGGTTAATGAGCAGTTCTTC. J is TRBJ2-1 and V is TRBV19, with 9 bases lining up with TRBD1. Germline CDR1 LNHDA, CDR2 SQIVND (reference sequence). The CDR3 has 14 amino acids. Germline trimming cut 5 bases from V and 7 bases from J; bases unmatched to any gene: 6.